This T cell receptor beta chain stems from a study of T-cell reconstitution after alpha-beta-depleted transplantation in children. General study results and limits: Some patients showed high day-60 TCRbeta diversity, which derived from surviving recipient T cells and thymic progenitors. The origin of alpha-beta T cells about two months after transplant was reportedly several hundred expanded graft clones.

Unique molecular identifiers were incorporated when the TCRbeta library was constructed. TCRdb reanalysed the PCR reads using MiXCR and keeps one entry per CDR3 protein. The top ten clones hold approximately 30% of a sample with about a million distinct CDR3 sequences, roughly 29% of them seen once. The sample holds a few counts of this clonotype. The antigen remains unidentified. The sequence was collected from a boy younger than two who had a stem cell transplant for SCID, so the T cells may come from the graft donor. Here the sequenced sample was PBMCs, mostly from graft donor cells, taken 360 days after TCRalphabeta/CD19-depleted stem cell transplant.

This chain's CDR3 is CASSPKQGVHYGYTF. In DNA, the CDR3 is TGCGCCAGCAGCCCTAAACAGGGAGTGCACTATGGCTACACCTTC. The V and J genes are TRBV4-1 and TRBJ1-2; a weak D match, TRBD1 (6 bases). The CDR3 runs to 15 residues. Per the germline V gene, CDR1 is MGHRA and CDR2 is YSYEKL. V lost 4 bases and J 3 bases, leaving 15 bases between the germline ends.